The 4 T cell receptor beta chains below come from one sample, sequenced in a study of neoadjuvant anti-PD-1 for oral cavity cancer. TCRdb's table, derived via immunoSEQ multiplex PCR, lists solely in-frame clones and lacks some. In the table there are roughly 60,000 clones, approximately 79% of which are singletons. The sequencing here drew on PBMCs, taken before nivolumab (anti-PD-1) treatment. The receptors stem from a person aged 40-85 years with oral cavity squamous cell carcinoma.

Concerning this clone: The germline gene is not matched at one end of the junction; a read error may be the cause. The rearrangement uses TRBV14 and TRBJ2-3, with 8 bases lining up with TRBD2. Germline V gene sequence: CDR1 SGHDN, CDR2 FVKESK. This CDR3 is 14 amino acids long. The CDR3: CAGSLQTSADTQYF. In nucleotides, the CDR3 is TGTGCCGGCAGCCTACAGACTAGCGCAGATACGCAGTATTTT.

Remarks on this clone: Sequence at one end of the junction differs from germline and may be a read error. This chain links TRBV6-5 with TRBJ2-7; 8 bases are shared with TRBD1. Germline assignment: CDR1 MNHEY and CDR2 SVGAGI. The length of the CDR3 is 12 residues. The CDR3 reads CASSSGQGPHLF. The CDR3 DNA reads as TGTGCCAGCAGCTCCGGACAGGGCCCTCACCTTTTC.

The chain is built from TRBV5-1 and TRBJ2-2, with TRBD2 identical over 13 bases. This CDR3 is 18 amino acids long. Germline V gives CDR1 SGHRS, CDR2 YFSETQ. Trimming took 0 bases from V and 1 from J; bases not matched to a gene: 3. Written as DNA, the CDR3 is TGCGCCAGCAGCTTGGGACTAGCGGGGGGACTGAACACCGGGGAGCTGTTTTTT. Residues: CASSLGLAGGLNTGELFF. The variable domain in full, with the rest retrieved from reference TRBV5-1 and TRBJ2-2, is KAGVTQTPRYLIKTRGQQVTLSCSPISGHRSVSWYQQTPGQGLQFLFEYFSETQRNKGNFPGRFSGRQFSNSRSEMNVSTLELGDSALYLCASSLGLAGGLNTGELFFGEGSRLTVL.

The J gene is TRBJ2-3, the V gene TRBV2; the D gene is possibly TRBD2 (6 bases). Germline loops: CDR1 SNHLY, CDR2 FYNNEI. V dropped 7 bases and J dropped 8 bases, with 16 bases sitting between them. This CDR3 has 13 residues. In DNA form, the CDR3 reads TGTGCCAGCACTACGGTGGCGGGAAGTACGCAGTATTTT. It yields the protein CASTTVAGSTQYF.